These T cell receptor beta chains were read from a single sample in a study of Ad26.COV2.S vaccination and SARS-CoV-2 variants. TCRdb's copy holds only in-frame clones and misses some; the assay was immunoSEQ multiplex PCR. There are about 350,000 clones in the sample; about 87% occur only once, and approximately 5.9% lies in the top ten. Sequenced here: peripheral blood, sampled in a trial of Ad26.COV2.S vaccine versus placebo. Receptor source: a person aged 18-65 years who received the Ad26.COV2.S COVID-19 vaccine or a placebo. CDR3s include the opening cysteine and the closing phenylalanine or tryptophan. D genes are given only for firm matches. The size field is filled for only some rows; it gives once, few, many or a size class.

14 once TRBJ1-1 NA TRBV6-5 CASSSPGLGSEAFF TGTGCCAGCAGTTCCCCGGGACTGGGGAGTGAAGCTTTCTTT
13 NA TRBJ2-7 TRBD1 TRBV6-2/TRBV6-3 CASSRTGTYEQYF TGTGCCAGCAGCAGGACAGGAACCTACGAGCAGTACTTC
12 NA TRBJ2-7 NA TRBV11-2 CASSLRAYEQYF TGTGCCAGCAGCTTAAGGGCTTACGAGCAGTACTTC
14 NA TRBJ2-1 NA TRBV4-3 CASSQVGGAGEQFF TGCGCCAGCAGCCAAGTAGGGGGGGCTGGTGAGCAGTTCTTC
15 NA TRBJ2-7 NA TRBV25-1 CASSERAGWTYEQYF TGTGCCAGCAGTGAAAGGGCCGGGTGGACCTACGAGCAGTACTTC
18 NA TRBJ2-2 TRBD2 TRBV5-5 CASSLTGLAGANTGELFF TGTGCCAGCAGCCTTACGGGACTAGCGGGGGCGAACACCGGGGAGCTGTTTTTT
14 few TRBJ1-5 TRBD1 TRBV7-9 CASSTGQAYQPQHF TGTGCCAGCAGCACGGGACAGGCTTATCAGCCCCAGCATTTT
14 many TRBJ1-1 NA TRBV7-3 CASSFDRRSTEAFF TGTGCCAGCAGCTTCGACAGGAGGAGCACTGAAGCTTTCTTT
13 NA TRBJ1-2 TRBD1 TRBV7-2 CASSSSTGGGYTF TGTGCCAGCAGCTCATCAACAGGGGGTGGCTACACCTTC
13 NA TRBJ2-5 NA TRBV27 CASRRQELETQYF TGTGCCAGCAGACGACAGGAGTTGGAGACCCAGTACTTC
14 few TRBJ1-3 NA TRBV18 CASSPRNSGNTIYF TGTGCCAGCTCACCAAGGAACTCTGGAAACACCATATATTTT
14 NA TRBJ1-2 TRBD1 TRBV30 CAWGGQGLIYGYTF TGTGCCTGGGGGGGACAGGGGTTGATCTATGGCTACACCTTC
13 NA TRBJ1-5 NA TRBV30 CAWSVDRNQPQHF TGTGCCTGGAGTGTAGACCGCAATCAGCCCCAGCATTTT
16 NA TRBJ1-5 NA TRBV6-5 CASSYPLDTYNQPQHF TGTGCCAGCAGTTACCCGCTGGACACCTACAATCAGCCCCAGCATTTT
16 NA TRBJ2-1 TRBD2 TRBV13 CASSPGLAGAGNEQFF TGTGCCAGCAGCCCGGGACTAGCGGGAGCGGGGAATGAGCAGTTCTTC
13 NA TRBJ2-5 NA TRBV10-3 CAISVREKETQYF TGTGCCATCAGTGTCAGGGAAAAAGAGACCCAGTACTTC
17 NA TRBJ1-1 NA TRBV18 CASSPPLSVLRNTEAFF TGTGCCAGCTCACCACCGTTGAGCGTCCTCCGGAACACTGAAGCTTTCTTT
14 NA TRBJ1-1 TRBD1 TRBV19 CASSNRQGGDEAFF TGTGCCAGTAGTAACCGACAGGGAGGTGATGAAGCTTTCTTT
13 NA TRBJ2-7 NA TRBV10-1 CATPGASSYEQYF TGCGCCACCCCGGGAGCCAGCTCCTACGAGCAGTACTTC
15 NA TRBJ1-3 NA TRBV2 CASRFRATSGNTIYF TGTGCCAGCAGATTCCGGGCCACTTCTGGAAACACCATATATTTT
15 NA TRBJ1-1 TRBD1 TRBV7-9 CASSLQRQGAVEAFF TGTGCCAGCAGCCTACAACGGCAGGGGGCTGTTGAAGCTTTCTTT
15 once TRBJ2-5 NA TRBV19 CASSIQGTGQETQYF TGTGCCAGTAGTATACAGGGTACCGGTCAAGAGACCCAGTACTTC
14 NA TRBJ2-1 NA TRBV5-1 CASEQGADYNEQFF TGCGCCAGCGAACAGGGAGCAGACTACAATGAGCAGTTCTTC
15 NA TRBJ2-7 TRBD2 TRBV5-6 CASSSMGGLNYEQYF TGTGCCAGCAGCTCCATGGGGGGACTAAACTACGAGCAGTACTTC
12 NA TRBJ2-5 NA TRBV5-4 CASSFNQETQYF TGTGCCAGCAGCTTCAACCAAGAGACCCAGTACTTC
15 NA TRBJ2-1 NA TRBV5-1 CASSLPSSSYNEQFF TGCGCCAGCAGCTTGCCGTCGAGCTCCTACAATGAGCAGTTCTTC
15 NA TRBJ1-1 NA TRBV3-1/TRBV3-2 CASSQERGVNTEAFF TGTGCCAGCAGCCAAGAACGGGGGGTGAACACTGAAGCTTTCTTT
14 NA TRBJ1-2 NA TRBV28 CASSRLGASYGYTF TGTGCCAGCAGTAGGCTGGGGGCGAGCTATGGCTACACCTTC
18 NA TRBJ1-5 TRBD1 TRBV12-5 CASGLVIIGQGARQPQHF TGTGCTAGTGGTTTGGTAATAATTGGACAGGGGGCTCGACAGCCCCAGCATTTT
11 NA TRBJ1-2 NA TRBV5-5 CASRRDYGYTF TGTGCCAGCAGGCGTGATTATGGCTACACCTTC
13 NA TRBJ1-5 NA TRBV3-1/TRBV3-2 CASSQFRNQPQHF TGTGCCAGCAGCCAGTTCAGAAATCAGCCCCAGCATTTT
17 NA TRBJ1-5 TRBD1 TRBV28 CASSLPGTGGPNQPQHF TGTGCCAGCAGTTTGCCCGGGACAGGGGGTCCAAATCAGCCCCAGCATTTT
13 NA TRBJ1-1 NA TRBV6-4 CASSAGTQNPIFF TGTGCCAGCAGCGCCGGGACCCAAAACCCCATTTTCTTT
15 few TRBJ1-2 NA TRBV18 CASSPWAEANYGYTF TGTGCCAGCTCACCATGGGCAGAAGCTAACTATGGCTACACCTTC
14 NA TRBJ2-7 NA TRBV27 CASRKTDRSYEQYF TGTGCCAGCAGGAAGACAGACCGGTCCTACGAGCAGTACTTC
15 NA TRBJ1-6 NA TRBV19 CASSIQGSRNSPLHF TGTGCCAGTAGTATACAGGGAAGTAGGAATTCACCCCTCCACTTT